The 24 T cell receptor beta chains in this list originate from one sample, sequenced in a study of cytomegalovirus exposure and HLA in healthy donors. Method: immunoSEQ multiplex PCR; TCRdb's copy keeps in-frame clones and lacks some. The sample consists of about 98,000 clones, roughly 85% of them appearing once. Sequenced sample: PBMCs. The receptors derive from a woman in her 30s in good health and CMV-seronegative.

The V call is TRBV5-1, the J call TRBJ2-6, with D maybe TRBD1 (5 bases). The CDR3 runs to 16 residues. The V end lost 4 bases, the J end lost 2 bases, and 13 bases lay between the germline ends. The germline V gene has CDR1 SGHRS and CDR2 YFSETQ. Here the CDR3 DNA reads TGCGCCAGCAGCACCTTAACAGGACCTGGGGCCAACGTCCTGACTTTC. It translates to CASSTLTGPGANVLTF.

The chain joins TRBV29-1 to TRBJ1-4; D is ambiguous. The germline CDR1 and CDR2 sequences are SQVTM and ANQGSEA. The CDR3 has 13 residues. V lost 3 bases and J 5 bases, leaving 10 bases between the germline ends. Written as DNA, the CDR3 is TGCAGCGTTGAGGGCAGCGGGAATGAAAAACTGTTTTTT. It is translated as CSVEGSGNEKLFF.

This chain connects TRBV15 to TRBJ2-3; D gene ambiguous. The V and J ends lost 11 bases and 2 bases respectively, with 14 bases between them. The CDR3 has 13 amino acids. Germline V gene lookup returns CDR1 LNHNV and CDR2 YYDKDF (reference sequence). The CDR3 sequence: CASGEAVTDTQYF. The DNA of the CDR3 is TGTGCCTCCGGAGAGGCAGTCACAGATACGCAGTATTTT.

The sample holds one count of this clone. The chain carries TRBV7-6 and TRBJ2-1, with 8 nucleotides matching TRBD2. Germline trimming cut 4 bases from V and 2 bases from J; bases unmatched to any gene: 19. The CDR3 is made up of 20 amino acids. Germline lookup yields CDR1 SGHVS and CDR2 FNYEAQ. CDR3: CASSSLPSGSGGITYNEQFF. DNA of the CDR3: TGTGCCAGCAGCTCCCTCCCAAGTGGGAGCGGGGGAATCACCTACAATGAGCAGTTCTTC. The full variable domain, in which reference TRBV7-6 and TRBJ2-1 provide the parts outside the CDR3, is GAGVSQSPRYKVTKRGQDVALRCDPISGHVSLYWYRQALGQGPEFLTYFNYEAQQDKSGLPNDRFSAERPEGSISTLTIQRTEQRDSAMYRCASSSLPSGSGGITYNEQFFGPGTRLTVL.

The genes are TRBV6-1 and TRBJ1-1; D possibly corresponds to TRBD1 (5 bases). V lost 4 bases and J 4 bases, leaving 13 bases between the germline ends. Germline lookup yields CDR1 MNHNS and CDR2 SASEGT. This CDR3 contains 14 residues. This CDR3 is CASSAYQGVTEAFF. The CDR3 DNA follows: TGTGCCAGCAGTGCATACCAGGGCGTCACTGAAGCTTTCTTT.

The chain links TRBV5-1 to TRBJ1-1, with 10 bases aligning to TRBD1. The V gene's germline CDR1 is SGHRS and CDR2 YFSETQ. CDR3 length: 15 residues. The V gene end was trimmed by 4 bases and the J gene end by 5 bases; junction bases not matched to a gene: 8. The CDR3 DNA reads as TGCGCCAGCAGCCGCGGGACAGGGGTAAATACTGAAGCTTTCTTT. It translates to CASSRGTGVNTEAFF.

With respect to this clone: The sample has other DNA sequences that encode this CDR3 too. The chain employs TRBV4-1 and TRBJ1-1; D unclear. The CDR3 is made up of 14 amino acids. The germline V gene has CDR1 MGHRA and CDR2 YSYEKL. The V end lost 4 bases, the J end lost 1 base, and 10 bases lay between the germline ends. CDR3 amino acids: CASSLGGWNTEAFF. The CDR3 DNA sequence: TGCGCCAGCAGCCTGGGAGGGTGGAACACTGAAGCTTTCTTT.

The genes are TRBV21-1 and TRBJ2-7; the D call TRBD1 from the table was never checked on the DNA. TRBV21-1 is an annotated pseudogene. The CDR3 is 14 residues long. CDR3: CASSKASKNYEQYF. DNA of the CDR3: TGTGCCAGCAGCAAAGCGTCCAAAAACTACGAGCAGTACTTC.

The gene calls are TRBV5-4 and TRBJ2-5; a weak D match, TRBD1 (5 bases). Germline V gene data show CDR1 as SGHNT and CDR2 as YYREEE (reference sequence). V dropped 0 bases and J dropped 4 bases, with 13 bases sitting between them. The CDR3 covers 15 residues. Written as DNA, the CDR3 is TGTGCCAGCAGCTTGGGTTTCGGGCAGGGAGAGACCCAGTACTTC. Protein sequence: CASSLGFGQGETQYF.

The chain has TRBV4-1 and TRBJ2-3; possibly TRBD2 for D (6 bases). Germline CDR1 is MGHRA and CDR2 is YSYEKL. CDR3 length equals 15 residues. Trimming left V 2 bases short and J 6 bases short, with 15 bases between. The CDR3 protein is CASSQPGLALDTQYF. CDR3 DNA sequence: TGCGCCAGCAGCCAACCGGGACTGGCTTTGGATACGCAGTATTTT.

The rearrangement uses TRBV19 and TRBJ2-2, with 14 bases matching TRBD2. Unmatched junction bases numbered 1, after V lost 4 bases and J lost 3 bases. Germline assignment: CDR1 LNHDA and CDR2 SQIVND (reference sequence). This CDR3 contains 16 residues. In nucleotides, the CDR3 is TGTGCCAGTAGTAGACTAGCGGGAGGGTACACCGGGGAGCTGTTTTTT. It specifies CASSRLAGGYTGELFF.

This rearrangement joins TRBV7-8 to TRBJ2-3; 8 bases line up with TRBD2. The CDR3 is 18 residues long. V trimming: 6 bases; J trimming: 1 base; junction bases outside the gene matches: 15. CDR1 is SGHVS, CDR2 FQNEAQ, per germline. CDR3 DNA: TGTGCCAGCAGTCGCGCACGACGGGGGGGCCGAGGCACAGATACGCAGTATTTT. It specifies CASSRARRGGRGTDTQYF.

The chain carries TRBV25-1 and TRBJ2-7; possibly TRBD1 for D (5 bases). The CDR3 totals 11 residues. The germline V and J ends were trimmed by 7 bases and 6 bases, with 10 bases remaining between them. Per the germline V gene, CDR1 is MGHDK and CDR2 is SYGVNS. CDR3 DNA sequence: TGTGCCAGCACGATGGGGCGCGAGCAGTACTTC. The encoded protein is CASTMGREQYF.

The chain joins TRBV25-1 to TRBJ1-1, with D tentatively TRBD1 (5 bases). This CDR3 has 13 residues. The germline V gene has CDR1 MGHDK and CDR2 SYGVNS. Deletions cut 5 bases from V and 11 bases from J, with 18 bases between. This CDR3 is CASSKGEGLRAFF. The CDR3, as DNA: TGTGCCAGCAGTAAAGGGGAGGGACTAAGGGCTTTCTTT. Based on the CDR3 plus reference TRBV25-1 and TRBJ1-1, the full variable domain is EADIYQTPRYLVIGTGKKITLECSQTMGHDKMYWYQQDPGMELHLIHYSYGVNSTEKGDLSSESTVSRIRTEHFPLTLESARPSHTSQYLCASSKGEGLRAFFGQGTRLTVV.

The chain links TRBV11-2 to TRBJ2-5; weak D call: TRBD1 (6 bases). In germline, CDR1 is SGHAT, CDR2 FQNNGV. Trimming removed 4 bases at V and 5 bases at J, with 8 bases between. This CDR3 is built from 12 residues. The CDR3 DNA reads TGTGCCAGCAGCTCAGGGGTGGAGACCCAGTACTTC. Protein product: CASSSGVETQYF.

V gene TRBV15 combines with J gene TRBJ2-2; D perhaps matches TRBD2 (6 bases). Per germline, CDR1 LNHNV and CDR2 YYDKDF (reference sequence). This CDR3 is 17 amino acids long. Deletions cut 5 bases from V and 3 bases from J, with 19 bases between. The CDR3 is CATSPTAQRVHTGELFF. CDR3 in DNA: TGTGCCACCAGCCCGACCGCCCAGCGGGTCCACACCGGGGAGCTGTTTTTT.

This chain links TRBV1 with TRBJ2-3; the table's D call of TRBD2 was not tested on the DNA. TRBV1 is a recognized pseudogene. This CDR3 region has 16 residues. The CDR3 DNA reads as TGCACCAGCAGCCAAGGGACTAGCGGGAACACAGATACGCAGTATTTT. Amino acids: CTSSQGTSGNTDTQYF.

V is TRBV25-1 and J is TRBJ1-1; D is unresolved. The V gene lost 5 bases and the J gene lost 4 bases, with 5 bases spanning the gap. This CDR3 is built from 11 residues. The germline V gene encodes CDR1 MGHDK and CDR2 SYGVNS. Here the CDR3 reads CASSHFTEAFF. CDR3 sequence (DNA): TGTGCCAGCAGTCACTTCACTGAAGCTTTCTTT.

This chain links TRBV6-1 with TRBJ1-1, with unresolved D. V was clipped by 0 bases and J by 3 bases, with 14 bases between them. Per germline, CDR1 MNHNS and CDR2 SASEGT. This CDR3 has 16 residues. The CDR3 region has the DNA TGTGCCAGCAGTGAAGCGCTGGGAGGAAAGTACACTGAAGCTTTCTTT. Its translation is CASSEALGGKYTEAFF.

This clone was counted only a few times. The chain employs TRBV6-5 and TRBJ1-6, with D unresolved. Germline-derived CDR1 and CDR2 are MNHEY and SVGAGI. The germline V and J ends were trimmed by 4 bases and 6 bases, with 16 bases remaining between them. The CDR3 is made up of 16 amino acids. CDR3 sequence: CASSSTSPAGNSPLHF. DNA of the CDR3: TGTGCCAGCAGTTCAACTTCCCCCGCTGGTAATTCACCCCTCCACTTT.

The chain recombines TRBV6-1 with TRBJ1-1; D gene uncertain. CDR1 is MNHNS and CDR2 is SASEGT in the germline V gene. The CDR3 covers 13 residues. Trimming took 8 bases from V and 1 from J, leaving 11 bases between them. The CDR3 DNA reads TGTGCCAGCCTACGGGGAAAGAACACTGAAGCTTTCTTT. Translated: CASLRGKNTEAFF.

This clone has just a few counts. J is TRBJ2-7 and V is TRBV7-9; no clear D. Germline lookup yields CDR1 SEHNR and CDR2 FQNEAQ (reference sequence). The V end lost 4 bases, the J end lost 2 bases, and 9 bases lay between the germline ends. The CDR3 runs to 13 residues. The DNA for the CDR3 is TGTGCCAGCAGCTCCGCGCTAGCCTACGAGCAGTACTTC. It encodes CASSSALAYEQYF.

This clone was detected only once. Germline and junction disagree at one end, which may indicate a read error. As DNA, the CDR3 is TGTGCTAGCAGCGTCGGGGGTCCTCAAGAGACCCAGTACTTC. Residues: CASSVGGPQETQYF. The rearrangement joins TRBV7-7 to TRBJ2-5, with D possibly TRBD2 on 6 matching bases. Germline lookup yields CDR1 SSHAT and CDR2 FNYEAQ (reference sequence). The CDR3 runs to 14 residues.

The chain has TRBV7-8 and TRBJ2-5, with TRBD2 matching over 13 bases. The germline V gene has CDR1 SGHVS and CDR2 FQNEAQ. The CDR3 spans 16 residues. J lost 2 bases, V lost 5 bases, and 5 bases had no gene match. CDR3 sequence reads: CASSAGLAGVQETQYF. The CDR3 DNA sequence: TGTGCCAGCAGCGCCGGACTAGCGGGAGTTCAAGAGACCCAGTACTTC.